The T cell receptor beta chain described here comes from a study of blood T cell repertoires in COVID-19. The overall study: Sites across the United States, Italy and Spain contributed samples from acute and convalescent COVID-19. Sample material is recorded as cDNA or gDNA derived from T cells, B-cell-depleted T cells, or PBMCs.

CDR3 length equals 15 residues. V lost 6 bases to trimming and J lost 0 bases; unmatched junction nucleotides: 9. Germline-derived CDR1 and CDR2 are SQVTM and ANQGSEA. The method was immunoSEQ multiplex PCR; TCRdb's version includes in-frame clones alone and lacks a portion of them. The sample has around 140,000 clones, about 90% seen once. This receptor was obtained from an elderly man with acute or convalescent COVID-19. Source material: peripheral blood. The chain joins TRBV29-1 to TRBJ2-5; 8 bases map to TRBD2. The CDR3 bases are TGCAGCGTCTCGAGCGGGAGAGTGAACCAAGAGACCCAGTACTTC. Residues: CSVSSGRVNQETQYF.